This T cell receptor (beta chain) was recovered during a study of cytomegalovirus exposure and HLA in healthy donors. The primer mix had 60 Vbeta and 13 Jbeta primers. TCRdb keeps only in-frame clones here, not all; method: immunoSEQ multiplex PCR. The sample has about 120,000 clones; less than 70% are singletons. The CDR3 contains 14 residues. The V gene's germline CDR1 is MNHEY and CDR2 SMNVEV (reference sequence). The ends lost 7 bases at V and 4 bases at J; junction bases unmatched: 7. The sequencing input was PBMCs. The chain couples TRBV27 to TRBJ1-1, with TRBD1 identical over 9 bases. This TCR came from a woman in her thirties in good health and CMV-seronegative. CDR3 protein: CASNDRGYGTEAFF. The CDR3 DNA follows: TGTGCCAGCAACGACAGGGGGTACGGCACTGAAGCTTTCTTT.